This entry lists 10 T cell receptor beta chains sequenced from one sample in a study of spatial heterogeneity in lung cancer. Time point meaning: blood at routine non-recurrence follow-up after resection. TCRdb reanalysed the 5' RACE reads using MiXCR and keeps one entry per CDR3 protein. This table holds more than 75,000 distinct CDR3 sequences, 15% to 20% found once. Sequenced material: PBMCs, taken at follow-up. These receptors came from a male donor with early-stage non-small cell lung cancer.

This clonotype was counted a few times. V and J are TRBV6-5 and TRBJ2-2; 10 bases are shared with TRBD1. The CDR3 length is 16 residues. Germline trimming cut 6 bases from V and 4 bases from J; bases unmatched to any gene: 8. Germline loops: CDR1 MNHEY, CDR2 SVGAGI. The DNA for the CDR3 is TGTGCCAGCAGGCAATCCGGGACAGGGGCCACCGGGGAGCTGTTTTTT. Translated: CASRQSGTGATGELFF.

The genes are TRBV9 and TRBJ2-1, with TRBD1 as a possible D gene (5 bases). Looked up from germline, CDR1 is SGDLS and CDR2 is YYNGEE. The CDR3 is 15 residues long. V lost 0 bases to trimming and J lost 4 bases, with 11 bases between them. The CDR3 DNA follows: TGTGCCAGCAGCGTAGAAGGGGCGACTTACAATGAGCAGTTCTTC. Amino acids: CASSVEGATYNEQFF. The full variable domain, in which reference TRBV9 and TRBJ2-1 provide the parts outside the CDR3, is DSGVTQTPKHLITATGQRVTLRCSPRSGDLSVYWYQQSLDQGLQFLIQYYNGEERAKGNILERFSAQQFPDLHSELNLSSLELGDSALYFCASSVEGATYNEQFFGPGTRLTVL.

CDR3 sequence (DNA): TGCAGCGTAGATCTAGCGGAGAACACCGGGGAGCTGTTTTTT. Translating it yields CSVDLAENTGELFF. The chain combines TRBV29-1 with TRBJ2-2, with 7 nucleotides matching TRBD2. This CDR3 contains 14 residues. V was clipped by 6 bases and J by 1 base; unmatched bases: 5. Germline CDR1 reads SQVTM; CDR2 reads ANQGSEA.

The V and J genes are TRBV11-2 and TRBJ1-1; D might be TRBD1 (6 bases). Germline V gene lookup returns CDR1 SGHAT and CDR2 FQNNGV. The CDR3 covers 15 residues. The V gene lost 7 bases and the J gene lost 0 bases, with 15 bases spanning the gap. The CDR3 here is CASIKDRFLNTEAFF. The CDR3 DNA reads TGTGCCAGCATCAAAGACAGGTTCTTGAACACTGAAGCTTTCTTT. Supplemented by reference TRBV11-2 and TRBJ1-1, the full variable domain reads EAGVAQSPRYKIIEKRQSVAFWCNPISGHATLYWYQQILGQGPKLLIQFQNNGVVDDSQLPKDRFSAERLKGVDSTLKIQPAKLEDSAVYLCASIKDRFLNTEAFFGQGTRLTVV.

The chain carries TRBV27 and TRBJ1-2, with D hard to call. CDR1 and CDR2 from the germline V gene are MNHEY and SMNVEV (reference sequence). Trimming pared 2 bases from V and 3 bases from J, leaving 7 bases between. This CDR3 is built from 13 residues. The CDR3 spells CASSLGVHYGYTF. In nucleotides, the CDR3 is TGTGCCAGCAGTTTAGGGGTGCACTATGGCTACACCTTC.

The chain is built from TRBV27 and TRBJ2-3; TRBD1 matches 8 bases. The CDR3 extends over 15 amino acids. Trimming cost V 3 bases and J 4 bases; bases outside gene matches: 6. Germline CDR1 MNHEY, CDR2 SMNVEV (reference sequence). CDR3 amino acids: CASSFRTGFADTQYF. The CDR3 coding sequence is TGTGCCAGCAGTTTCCGGACAGGGTTTGCAGATACGCAGTATTTT.

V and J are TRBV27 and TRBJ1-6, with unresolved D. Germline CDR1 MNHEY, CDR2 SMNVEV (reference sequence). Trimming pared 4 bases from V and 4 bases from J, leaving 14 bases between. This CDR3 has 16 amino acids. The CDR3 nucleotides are TGTGCCAGCAGTTCCACCTGGACGGGGTATAATTCACCCCTCCACTTT. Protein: CASSSTWTGYNSPLHF.

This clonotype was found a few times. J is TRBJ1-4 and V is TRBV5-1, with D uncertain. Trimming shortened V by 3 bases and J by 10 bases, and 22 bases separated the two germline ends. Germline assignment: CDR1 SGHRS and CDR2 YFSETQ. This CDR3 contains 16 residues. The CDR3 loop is CASSSEVRRSVGKLFF. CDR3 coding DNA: TGCGCCAGCAGCTCGGAGGTCCGGCGGTCGGTAGGAAAACTGTTTTTT.

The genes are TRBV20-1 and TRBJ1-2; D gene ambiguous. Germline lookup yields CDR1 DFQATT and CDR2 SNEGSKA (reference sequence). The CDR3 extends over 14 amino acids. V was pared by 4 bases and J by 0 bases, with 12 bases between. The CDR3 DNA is TGCAGTGCTACCGTGTCAGGCCCTAACTATGGCTACACCTTC. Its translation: CSATVSGPNYGYTF.

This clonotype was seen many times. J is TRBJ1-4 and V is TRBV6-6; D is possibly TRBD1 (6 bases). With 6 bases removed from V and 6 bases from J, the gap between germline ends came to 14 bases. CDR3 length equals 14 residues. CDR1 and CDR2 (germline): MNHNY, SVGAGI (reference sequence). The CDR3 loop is CASRPWGGYEKLFF. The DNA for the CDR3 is TGTGCCAGCAGGCCTTGGGGGGGCTATGAAAAACTGTTTTTT.